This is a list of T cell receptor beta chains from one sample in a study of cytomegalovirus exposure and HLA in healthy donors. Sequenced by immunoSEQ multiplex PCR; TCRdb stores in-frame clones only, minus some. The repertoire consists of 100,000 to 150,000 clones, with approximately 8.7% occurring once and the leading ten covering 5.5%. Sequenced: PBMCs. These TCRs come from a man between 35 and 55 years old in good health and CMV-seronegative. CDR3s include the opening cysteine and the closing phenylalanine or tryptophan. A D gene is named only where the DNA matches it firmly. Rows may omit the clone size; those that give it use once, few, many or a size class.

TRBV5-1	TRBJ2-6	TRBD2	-	TGCGCCAGCAGCACTGGACTAGCCAGCCTCTCTGGGGCCAACGTCCTGACTTTC	CASSTGLASLSGANVLTF
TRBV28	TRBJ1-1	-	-	TGTGCCAGCAGTTTACTCCAGGGAGAAGCTTTCTTT	CASSLLQGEAFF
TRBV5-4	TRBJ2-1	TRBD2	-	TGTGCCAGCAGCTTAATAGCGGGGGGGCCGAATGAGCAGTTCTTC	CASSLIAGGPNEQFF
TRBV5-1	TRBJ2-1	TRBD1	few	TGCGCCAGCAGCAGGACAGGGGAAGCGCCCTACAATGAGCAGTTCTTC	CASSRTGEAPYNEQFF
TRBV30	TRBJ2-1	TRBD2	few	TGTGCCTGGAGCCCAGTAGCGGGGGGGTTAGGGGAGCAGTTCTTC	CAWSPVAGGLGEQFF
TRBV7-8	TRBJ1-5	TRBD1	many	TGTGCCAGCAGCCTAGACAGGGAGGGACAGCCCCAGCATTTT	CASSLDREGQPQHF
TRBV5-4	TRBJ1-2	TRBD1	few	TGTGCCAGCAGCCGTACAGGGGGCGATGGCTACACCTTC	CASSRTGGDGYTF
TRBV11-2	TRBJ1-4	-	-	TGTGCCAGCAGGAGAGGGGGGGCGTTTAATGAAAAACTGTTTTTT	CASRRGGAFNEKLFF
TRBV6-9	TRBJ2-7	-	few	TGTGCCAGCAGTTATCCCACGGACTACAGGACCTACGAGCAGTACTTC	CASSYPTDYRTYEQYF
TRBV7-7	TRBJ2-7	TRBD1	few	TGTGCCAGCAGCTTGGGACAGGGGCCGTCCTACGAGCAGTACTTC	CASSLGQGPSYEQYF
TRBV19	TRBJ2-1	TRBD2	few	TGTGCCAGTAGTATCTCTAGCGGGGGCTACAATGAGCAGTTCTTC	CASSISSGGYNEQFF
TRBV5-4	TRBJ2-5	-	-	TGTGCCAGCAGCTTAGGGGGAGGGGAGACCCAGTACTTC	CASSLGGGETQYF
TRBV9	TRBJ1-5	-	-	TGTGCCAGCAGCCGGGGGGGGGCGGGCAATCAGCCCCAGCATTTT	CASSRGGAGNQPQHF
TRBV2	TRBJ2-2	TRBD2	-	TGTGCCTTAAGGACTAGCCTAAACACCGGGGAGCTGTTTTTT	CALRTSLNTGELFF
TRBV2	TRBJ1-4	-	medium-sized	TGTGCCAGCACCTTGACAGGAGATAATGAAAAACTGTTTTTT	CASTLTGDNEKLFF
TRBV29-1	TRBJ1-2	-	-	TGCAGCGTTGAGGGGGGGGCGCATGGCTACACCTTC	CSVEGGAHGYTF
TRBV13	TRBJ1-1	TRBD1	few	TGTGCCAGCAGCAAGGGACAGGGGAACACTGAAGCTTTCTTT	CASSKGQGNTEAFF
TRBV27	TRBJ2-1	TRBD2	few	TGTGCCAGCAGTTTATTAGCGGGGGGGCCGGGGTCATACAATGAGCAGTTCTTC	CASSLLAGGPGSYNEQFF
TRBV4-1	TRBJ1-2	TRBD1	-	TGCGCCAGCAGCCAGGGCTCAGGGGGCACAAGCTATGGCTACACCTTC	CASSQGSGGTSYGYTF
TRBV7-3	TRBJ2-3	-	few	TGTGCCAGCAGCCTAGGGGCGGCCACAGATACGCAGTATTTT	CASSLGAATDTQYF
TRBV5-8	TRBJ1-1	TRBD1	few	TGTGCCAGCAGCTTGCTTTTAGGGACAGGGATAGTCTCCAAGAACACTGAAGCTTTCTTT	CASSLLLGTGIVSKNTEAFF
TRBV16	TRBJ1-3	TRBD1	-	TGTGCCAGCAGCCAATCGGGGACAGGGGGAAACACCATATATTTT	CASSQSGTGGNTIYF